The next 26 T cell receptor beta chains were all read from a single sample in a study of blood T cell repertoires in COVID-19 (dated by TCRdb to 2020 to 2021). Library creation used the immunoSEQ multiplex PCR assay. What TCRdb holds here is the immuneACCESS table cut down to in-frame rearrangements. Part of the clones is not present; checked against another copy, under half of the missing clones reflect an unresolved V gene, and the others are unexplained. The sample data list about 150,000 clones, and 76% of these were observed just once. The ten most abundant clones make up roughly 3.7% of the sample. Material: peripheral blood. Receptors originate from a woman older than 75 with acute or convalescent COVID-19.

The chain carries TRBV11-2 and TRBJ2-7; 9 bases are a match to TRBD1. The J segment lost 6 bases and the V segment lost 3 bases, leaving 9 bases of the junction unmatched. The CDR3 spans 15 residues. Germline CDR1 is SGHAT and CDR2 is FQNNGV. The DNA of the CDR3 is TGTGCCAGCAGCTTCCCCGGGACAGGGTTTGGCGAGCAGTACTTC. Protein: CASSFPGTGFGEQYF.

The gene calls are TRBV6-1 and TRBJ1-1; D call uncertain. The CDR3 loop spans 13 amino acids. V lost 0 bases, J lost 5 bases, and 7 bases lay in between. CDR1 MNHNS and CDR2 SASEGT come from the germline V gene. The CDR3 nucleotides are TGTGCCAGCAGTGAAGCACGAGGGACTGAAGCTTTCTTT. This encodes CASSEARGTEAFF.

The J gene is TRBJ2-2, the V gene TRBV2; D gene uncertain. CDR3 size: 14 residues. Between the trimmed V and J ends, which lost 7 bases and 1 base, there was a span of 10 bases. The germline V gene encodes CDR1 SNHLY and CDR2 FYNNEI. CDR3 in DNA: TGTGCCAGCACCGAATTCGGGAACACCGGGGAGCTGTTTTTT. Protein: CASTEFGNTGELFF.

This clone has a handful of counts. The chain combines TRBV2 with TRBJ1-1; 9 bases fit TRBD1. The CDR3 sequence is 16 residues long. Germline trimming cut 6 bases from V and 1 base from J; bases unmatched to any gene: 9. Germline lookup yields CDR1 SNHLY and CDR2 FYNNEI. CDR3 bases: TGTGCCAGCAGCCTAACAGGGGGCCTGACGAACACTGAAGCTTTCTTT. This codes for CASSLTGGLTNTEAFF.

J is TRBJ2-7 and V is TRBV5-1; D perhaps matches TRBD2 (5 bases). V lost 2 bases and J lost 3, with 6 bases in between. The CDR3 loop spans 12 amino acids. Germline V gene sequence: CDR1 SGHRS, CDR2 YFSETQ. The CDR3 DNA reads as TGCGCCAGCAGCTTACTAGACTACGAGCAGTACTTC. It yields the protein CASSLLDYEQYF. Full variable domain (rest looked up from reference TRBV5-1 and TRBJ2-7): KAGVTQTPRYLIKTRGQQVTLSCSPISGHRSVSWYQQTPGQGLQFLFEYFSETQRNKGNFPGRFSGRQFSNSRSEMNVSTLELGDSALYLCASSLLDYEQYFGPGTRLTVT.

This rearrangement joins TRBV18 to TRBJ2-3; D might be TRBD2 (7 bases). Deletions cut 6 bases from V and 1 base from J, with 14 bases between. Germline values: CDR1 KGHSH, CDR2 LQKENI. The CDR3 sequence is 15 residues long. Written as DNA, the CDR3 is TGTGCCAGCTCTCCGGGCGGGGGCCGCACAGATACGCAGTATTTT. Translation gives CASSPGGGRTDTQYF.

This clone has only a few counts. This rearrangement joins TRBV25-1 to TRBJ1-4; D is possibly TRBD1 (5 bases). This CDR3 contains 15 residues. Between the trimmed V and J ends, which lost 1 base and 4 bases, there was a span of 10 bases. CDR1 MGHDK and CDR2 SYGVNS come from the germline V gene. Here the CDR3 reads CASSESTGFNEKLFF. The DNA of the CDR3 is TGTGCCAGCAGTGAATCAACAGGTTTTAATGAAAAACTGTTTTTT.

This clone was picked up one time. The V and J genes are TRBV9 and TRBJ2-7; 14 bases map to TRBD2. J gave up 13 bases and V 2 bases, and 8 bases lay outside the gene matches. The germline gives CDR1 SGDLS, CDR2 YYNGEE. This CDR3 is 14 amino acids long. The CDR3 coding sequence is TGTGCCAGCAGCGTGGGACTAGCGGGAGACGTTGAATACTTC. Its protein product is CASSVGLAGDVEYF.

V gene TRBV6-5 combines with J gene TRBJ1-5; D unclear. CDR1 is MNHEY and CDR2 is SVGAGI in the germline V gene. The CDR3 is 14 residues long. Trimming removed 0 bases at V and 4 bases at J, with 7 bases between. The CDR3 region has the DNA TGTGCCAGCAGTTACTCTTACCGGAATCAGCCCCAGCATTTT. It translates to CASSYSYRNQPQHF.

Ten or more counts support this clone. The chain is built from TRBV13 and TRBJ2-7, with 7 bases that match TRBD1. Germline CDR1 PRHDT, CDR2 FYEKMQ (reference sequence). The CDR3 totals 13 residues. V dropped 5 bases and J dropped 3; count of bases not matched to a gene: 4. The CDR3 DNA reads as TGTGCCAGCAGCACGACAGGGATCTACGAGCAGTACTTC. Translated: CASSTTGIYEQYF.

This rearrangement joins TRBV7-8 to TRBJ2-7; 10 bases are a match to TRBD1. Germline lookup yields CDR1 SGHVS and CDR2 FQNEAQ. The CDR3 loop spans 15 amino acids. J lost 4 bases, V lost 6 bases, and 9 bases had no gene match. CDR3 nucleotide sequence: TGTGCCAGCAGTACGGGACAGGGGAATTTGTACGAGCAGTACTTC. This sequence encodes CASSTGQGNLYEQYF. The variable domain in full, completed from reference TRBV7-8 and TRBJ2-7, reads GAGVSQSPRYKVAKRGQDVALRCDPISGHVSLFWYQQALGQGPEFLTYFQNEAQLDKSGLPSDRFFAERPEGSVSTLKIQRTQQEDSAVYLCASSTGQGNLYEQYFGPGTRLTVT.

This clone was seen a handful of times. V usage is TRBV11-3 and J usage is TRBJ1-2; 7 nucleotides align to TRBD1. The CDR3 sequence is 15 residues long. V shed 5 bases and J 7 bases; nucleotides not matched to a gene: 13. Germline lookup yields CDR1 SGHNT and CDR2 YENEEA. CDR3 sequence reads: CASSAQGLLFPGYTF. The CDR3, as DNA: TGTGCCAGCAGCGCACAGGGGCTTTTATTCCCTGGCTACACCTTC.

V gene TRBV7-2 combines with J gene TRBJ2-5; possibly TRBD2 for D (5 bases). V lost 3 bases and J 4 bases, leaving 15 bases between the germline ends. Germline loops: CDR1 SGHTA, CDR2 FQGNSA. The CDR3 is 15 amino acids. This CDR3 reads CASSFAGIRGETQYF. The DNA of the CDR3 is TGTGCCAGCAGCTTCGCCGGGATAAGAGGAGAGACCCAGTACTTC.

J is TRBJ1-1 and V is TRBV5-8; unclear D gene. V gave up 6 bases and J gave up 0 bases, with 12 bases separating them. This CDR3 region has 14 residues. Germline V gene sequence: CDR1 SGHTS, CDR2 YDEGEE. The CDR3 nucleotides are TGTGCCAGCAACCTGGCGGTAATGAACACTGAAGCTTTCTTT. Translated, it gives CASNLAVMNTEAFF.

CDR3: CASFEFGVNTEAFF. CDR3 sequence (DNA): TGTGCCAGTTTCGAGTTCGGGGTTAACACTGAAGCTTTCTTT. V and J are TRBV19 and TRBJ1-1; no firm D call. Per the germline V gene, CDR1 is LNHDA and CDR2 is SQIVND (reference sequence). The CDR3 totals 14 residues. V dropped 8 bases and J dropped 2 bases, with 15 bases sitting between them.

Here the CDR3 reads CASSSIAEQFF. CDR3 coding DNA: TGTGCCAGCAGTTCTATTGCTGAGCAGTTCTTC. This chain links TRBV12-3 or TRBV12-4 with TRBJ2-1; D unclear. The CDR3 is 11 amino acids. V lost 4 bases and J lost 9, with 7 bases in between.

The chain is built from TRBV9 and TRBJ2-7, with 8 bases that match TRBD2. Germline V gives CDR1 SGDLS, CDR2 YYNGEE. The CDR3 runs 18 residues. J lost 6 bases, V lost 4 bases, and 21 bases had no gene match. CDR3 sequence reads: CASSHGRVGTSVEVEQYF. Here the CDR3 DNA reads TGTGCCAGCAGCCACGGCCGGGTGGGGACTAGTGTGGAGGTCGAGCAGTACTTC.

As regards this clone: Because the CDR3's place on the DNA is in doubt, the DNA is left out and the CDR3 is given as listed by TCRdb. V is TRBV18 and J is TRBJ1-1; the table's D call TRBD1 went unverified against the DNA. The CDR3 has 13 residues if both end residues are counted. Germline loops: CDR1 KGHSH, CDR2 LQKENI. The CDR3 spells CASSLTVGQGTFF.

The table lists this clone with a few counts. The rearrangement uses TRBV3-1 (or the pseudogene TRBV3-2) and TRBJ1-3; tentatively, D is TRBD1 (5 bases). The V end lost 4 bases, the J end lost 7 bases, and 20 bases lay between the germline ends. CDR3 length equals 16 residues. Germline CDR1 is LGHDT and CDR2 is YNNKEL (reference sequence). CDR3 nucleotides: TGTGCCAGCAGCCTCGCACCGACAGACGTCGGGAACACCATATATTTT. This sequence encodes CASSLAPTDVGNTIYF.

The table lists this clone with a few counts. V gene TRBV18 combines with J gene TRBJ2-7, with TRBD1 matching over 7 bases. CDR1 is KGHSH, CDR2 LQKENI, per germline. Unmatched junction bases numbered 3, after V lost 3 bases and J lost 1 base. The CDR3 has 14 residues. The CDR3 DNA reads as TGTGCCAGCTCACCCGGACAGGAGTCCTACGAGCAGTACTTC. It translates to CASSPGQESYEQYF.

In this sample, this clone turned up once. The rearrangement uses TRBV9 and TRBJ1-1; no firm D call. The CDR3 totals 13 residues. The V and J ends lost 2 bases and 0 bases respectively, with 5 bases between them. Germline V gene data show CDR1 as SGDLS and CDR2 as YYNGEE. This chain's CDR3 is CASSVAVNTEAFF. The CDR3 DNA follows: TGTGCCAGCAGCGTGGCCGTGAACACTGAAGCTTTCTTT.

This chain links TRBV9 with TRBJ1-1; D unresolved. The CDR3 is 12 amino acids. The germline V gene has CDR1 SGDLS and CDR2 YYNGEE. Trimming cost V 4 bases and J 6 bases, with 10 bases left between them. Here the CDR3 DNA reads TGTGCCAGCAGCACCGGGGTGGCTGAAGCTTTCTTT. As protein: CASSTGVAEAFF.

The V and J genes are TRBV29-1 and TRBJ2-2; 10 nucleotides agree with TRBD2. CDR1 is SQVTM and CDR2 is ANQGSEA in the germline V gene. Germline trimming cut 8 bases from V and 2 bases from J; bases unmatched to any gene: 5. The CDR3 is 14 residues long. CDR3: CSSSSGGNTGELFF. In DNA form, the CDR3 reads TGCAGCTCCTCTAGCGGGGGTAACACCGGGGAGCTGTTTTTT.

J is TRBJ1-2 and V is TRBV3-1 (or the pseudogene TRBV3-2), with 8 bases fitting TRBD1. V lost 2 bases to trimming and J lost 7 bases; unmatched junction nucleotides: 6. The CDR3 sequence is 14 residues long. The germline V gene has CDR1 LGHDT and CDR2 YNNKEL (reference sequence). For the CDR3, the DNA is TGTGCCAGCAGCCAAAAGGACAGGGCGGGTGGCTACACCTTC. It yields the protein CASSQKDRAGGYTF.

The chain has TRBV6-1 and TRBJ1-4; tentatively, D is TRBD1 (6 bases). Looked up from germline, CDR1 is MNHNS and CDR2 is SASEGT. Trimming cost V 1 base and J 6 bases, with 12 bases left between them. The CDR3 contains 15 residues. The CDR3 reads CASSEGQAKYEKLFF. The CDR3 region has the DNA TGTGCCAGCAGTGAAGGACAGGCCAAGTATGAAAAACTGTTTTTT.

This rearrangement joins TRBV10-3 to TRBJ2-3, with 9 positions matching TRBD2. Losses at the gene ends were 7 bases for V and 2 bases for J; bases not matched to a gene: 4. Germline CDR1 ENHRY, CDR2 SYGVKD. The CDR3 loop spans 14 amino acids. This chain's CDR3 is CAINIAGATDTQYF. In DNA form, the CDR3 reads TGTGCCATCAATATAGCGGGGGCCACAGATACGCAGTATTTT.